The clone carrying this TCR beta chain occurred many times. Its cognate antigen is unknown. Volunteers from a blood bank in Maryland, USA, constituted the healthy controls. The cDNA was synthesized by means of template-switch 5'RACE, which was carried out with 10-nucleotide random UMIs. Over 170 million TCR-beta sequences (from 15-18 subjects) were yielded by each sequencing run. TCRdb re-called the 5' RACE reads with MiXCR, one entry per CDR3 protein. The data hold fewer than 90,000 distinct CDR3 sequences, with about 9.4% observed a single time. This sample is part of a study of neurological immune-mediated disorders. Study-wide results and caveats: HTLV-1-associated myelopathy had the most TCR clonal expansion, and multiple sclerosis had the least, less than healthy controls.

From germline, CDR1 is ENHRY and CDR2 SYGVKD. Trimming shortened V by 3 bases and J by 6 bases, and 10 bases separated the two germline ends. This CDR3 has 13 amino acids. The TCR comes from a man aged 40-49 years in good health. The sequenced sample consisted of PBMCs. The chain couples TRBV10-3 to TRBJ2-3; TRBD1 or TRBD2 may be the D gene (5 bases each). The CDR3 reads CAISEQEADTQYF. The CDR3 region has the DNA TGTGCCATCAGTGAACAGGAGGCGGATACGCAGTATTTT.